This T cell receptor (beta chain) was sequenced during a study of blood T cells in healthy people across ages (dated by TCRdb to between 2014 and 2017). Background for the entire study: In model experiments, roughly one uniquely barcoded TCR beta cDNA molecule per two T cells was captured by template switching. Donors were grouped into four age groups: young (average roughly 15 years), middle-aged (under 40), aged (around 66) and long-lived (around 80). Donors of different ages were randomly distributed across sequencing lanes to avoid experimental bias. Age-related changes in TCR beta repertoire diversity were measured in the study by deep sequencing normalized with unique cDNA molecular identifiers. For two donors (one aged 18 to 29 and one aged 80 or older), the study analyzed two additional independent replicas of 1 million unique cDNA reads from the same blood draw.

Broader findings and caveats from the paper: The percentage of naive T cells measured by flow cytometry correlated strongly with observed TCR beta diversity. Compared with the aged group, the long-lived group had more naive CD4+ T cells, fewer expanded clones and increased TCR diversity, suggesting age selection. Donor CMV infection status was unknown, potentially confounding age-related changes in expanded clonotypes. Estimates of total diversity based on one million sequenced T cells were considered lower bounds and underestimates. Bulk unsorted PBMC profiling prevented conclusive comparison of naive and antigen-experienced compartments. As age increased, observed TCR beta diversity per million T cells dropped in a roughly linear way, and a significant reduction was already evident by age 40.

Details on this clonotype: The antigen this receptor binds is unknown. No much larger clone exists at a distance of one base, and base qualities are not known.

Donors were a few dozen systemically healthy Caucasian individuals from Russia aged 6 to 90 years. Ten milliliters of peripheral blood were drawn from each donor into EDTA-treated Vacutainer tubes. Ficoll-Paque density-gradient centrifugation was used to isolate PBMCs, with at least 7 million per sample. Total RNA, at least 6 micrograms per sample, was extracted from PBMCs with Trizol reagent. For every donor, flow cytometry on a PBMC aliquot measured the percentage of naive CD45RAhigh/CD27high T cells. The library was obtained by 5' RACE. The sequencer listed for this sample is Illumina HiSeq 2500. The second PCR ran for about 6 to 12 cycles and used a J-beta primer mix along with a sample-barcoded 5' primer. Each TCR beta cDNA molecule received a unique molecular identifier from a template-switch 5' adaptor carrying 12 random nucleotides. Each sample yielded at least 3 million CDR3-containing paired-end reads. All of the RNA was converted into first-strand cDNA using the Mint cDNA synthesis kit, with a TRBC-specific oligonucleotide serving as the primer. All cDNA was treated with uracil-DNA glycosylase and then went through a first 18-cycle PCR with the universal primers M1SS and BC2_uni_R. In the authors' own workflow: Each sample was normalized by randomly selecting 1 million high-quality reads, each carrying a distinct molecular identifier. Reads with shared molecular identifiers were discarded instead of being binned into consensus sequences. MiTCR, with a Q25 quality threshold and the strictest error-elimination algorithm, was used for CDR3 identification, clonotype clustering and error correction. A nonparametric unseen species model with Euler transformation was used to estimate a lower bound on total TCR beta diversity. TCRdb passed the public sequencing reads through fastp at Q25 and MiXCR, retaining productive beta sequences. CDR3 protein duplicates are merged, each entry listing the most common genes and DNA. It is TCRdb's table, rather than the study itself, that gives the V and J calls and clone size. For this sample there are roughly 1,500,000 distinct CDR3 sequences; 42% appear just once. The ten largest clones capture 7.9% of the sample.

The CDR3, from cysteine to phenylalanine, totals 15 residues. CDR3 DNA only is kept here, 45 bases in frame from base 1. The germline V gene (reference sequence) sets CDR1 to DFQATT and CDR2 to SNEGSKA. The origin of this receptor is a woman younger than 30 in good health. The chain is assembled from TRBV20-1 and TRBJ2-7; TRBD2 agrees with 10 junctional bases. The J call is in doubt because the DNA end fits TRBJ2-5 better. Sequencing was done on a sample of blood. At the DNA level, the sequence is TGCAGTGCTGGACCCCCCGGACTAGCGGTCGGGACCCAGTACTTC. It specifies CSAGPPGLAVGTQYF.